Each of the 9 T cell receptor beta chains below was sequenced from the same sample in a study of blood T cell repertoires in COVID-19. The protocol was immunoSEQ multiplex PCR, while the TCRdb copy is restricted to in-frame clones and leaves out a portion. The sample contains approximately 260,000 clones, 75% to 95% of which appear only once. Source material: PBMCs or T cells enriched from blood (not recorded which). These TCRs come from a woman between 18 and 30 years old who had recovered from COVID-19.

This chain connects TRBV7-9 to TRBJ1-2; 7 bases agree with TRBD1. With 1 base clipped from V and 6 bases from J, the junction kept 14 bases outside the gene matches. From germline, CDR1 is SEHNR and CDR2 FQNEAQ (reference sequence). CDR3 length: 17 residues. The CDR3 region is CASSLGSVAGGLDGYTF. CDR3 DNA sequence: TGTGCCAGCAGCTTAGGATCGGTGGCAGGGGGGTTGGATGGCTACACCTTC.

This clone was observed once. The V call is TRBV7-9, the J call TRBJ1-3, with no clear D. Germline V CDR1 and CDR2: SEHNR, FQNEAQ (reference sequence). V lost 4 bases, J lost 0 bases, and 10 bases lay in between. The CDR3 consists of 15 residues. In DNA form, the CDR3 reads TGTGCCAGCAGCTCGATACACATCTCTGGAAACACCATATATTTT. It is translated as CASSSIHISGNTIYF.

The rearrangement links TRBV28 to TRBJ1-5; TRBD1 matches at 7 bases. This CDR3 spans 21 amino acids. V shed 5 bases and J 0 bases; nucleotides not matched to a gene: 22. Germline CDR1 and CDR2: MDHEN and SYDVKM. CDR3 residues: CASSNLAGTAALSLSNQPQHF. The DNA of the CDR3 is TGTGCCAGCAGTAATCTAGCCGGGACAGCTGCCCTATCACTTAGCAATCAGCCCCAGCATTTT.

Comments on this clone: Its ends do not fully match the called genes, so a read error is possible. This rearrangement joins TRBV9 to TRBJ2-1, with 9 positions matching TRBD1. This CDR3 contains 15 residues. From germline, CDR1 is SGDLS and CDR2 YYNGEE. The CDR3 protein is CASSVDRGTGDEQFF. CDR3 DNA: TGTGCCAGCAGTGTAGACAGGGGGACCGGGGATGAGCAGTTCTTC.

CDR3 amino acids: CASSSTGGGLEKLFF. The CDR3 DNA follows: TGTGCCAGCAGCTCGACAGGGGGCGGGCTTGAAAAACTGTTTTTT. The chain has TRBV3-1 (or the pseudogene TRBV3-2) and TRBJ1-4; the match to TRBD1 covers 10 bases. Germline V gene lookup returns CDR1 LGHDT and CDR2 YNNKEL (reference sequence). This CDR3 contains 15 residues. The V and J ends lost 5 bases and 7 bases, in that order; junction bases with no gene match: 7.

This clone was counted only a few times. This sequence joins TRBV5-1 and TRBJ2-1; a possible D gene is TRBD1 (5 bases). The germline V gene encodes CDR1 SGHRS and CDR2 YFSETQ. This CDR3 spans 14 amino acids. Trimming stripped 4 bases from V and 0 bases from J, with 8 bases between. The chain's CDR3 is CASSKQDSYNEQFF. The CDR3 region has the DNA TGCGCCAGCAGCAAACAGGACTCCTACAATGAGCAGTTCTTC.

The rearrangement joins TRBV10-2 to TRBJ1-5; D gene unclear. The CDR3 loop spans 15 amino acids. The germline V gene has CDR1 WSHSY and CDR2 SAAADI. V was clipped by 0 bases and J by 2 bases, with 8 bases between them. CDR3 DNA sequence: TGCGCCAGCAGTGAGTCGAGTAGAGGCAATCAGCCCCAGCATTTT. As protein: CASSESSRGNQPQHF.

The V call is TRBV5-1, the J call TRBJ2-1, with no clear D. Germline CDR1 is SGHRS and CDR2 is YFSETQ. V dropped 4 bases and J dropped 0 bases, with 17 bases sitting between them. The CDR3 length is 17 residues. As DNA, the CDR3 is TGCGCCAGCAGCCCGATAACCCGACTGAGCTCCTACAATGAGCAGTTCTTC. Protein: CASSPITRLSSYNEQFF. Looking up the rest from reference TRBV5-1 and TRBJ2-1 gives the full variable domain: KAGVTQTPRYLIKTRGQQVTLSCSPISGHRSVSWYQQTPGQGLQFLFEYFSETQRNKGNFPGRFSGRQFSNSRSEMNVSTLELGDSALYLCASSPITRLSSYNEQFFGPGTRLTVL.

The chain has TRBV14 and TRBJ2-3; weak D call: TRBD2 (6 bases). This CDR3 region has 17 residues. The V end was cut by 2 bases, the J end by 2 bases, with 17 bases between. The germline gives CDR1 SGHDN, CDR2 FVKESK. CDR3: CASSQMGGLIATDTQYF. The CDR3 DNA reads TGTGCCAGCAGCCAAATGGGAGGACTGATAGCCACAGATACGCAGTATTTT.